Detailed here is one T cell receptor (beta chain). Its antigen is as yet unknown. Method: immunoSEQ multiplex PCR; TCRdb's copy keeps in-frame clones and lacks some. This table holds roughly 60,000 clones, approximately 84% found once. This specimen belongs to a study of OX40 agonist ivuxolimab in advanced cancers. General study results and limits: The antigens recognized by the expanded peripheral T cells, that is their antigen specificity, were not determined.

This CDR3 is built from 15 residues. Germline CDR1 reads LGHNA; CDR2 reads YSLEER. V gave up 1 base and J gave up 7 bases, with 15 bases separating them. The specimen comprised CD4+ or CD8+ T cells sorted from blood, sampled in a trial of the OX40 agonist ivuxolimab. The chain links TRBV4-3 to TRBJ2-3; D not resolved. The TCR was taken from an adult with an advanced solid tumor such as melanoma, head and neck, liver or kidney cancer. As DNA, the CDR3 is TGCGCCAGCAGCCAAGGATCCGACTTCCGAAATACGCAGTATTTT. Translated, it gives CASSQGSDFRNTQYF.